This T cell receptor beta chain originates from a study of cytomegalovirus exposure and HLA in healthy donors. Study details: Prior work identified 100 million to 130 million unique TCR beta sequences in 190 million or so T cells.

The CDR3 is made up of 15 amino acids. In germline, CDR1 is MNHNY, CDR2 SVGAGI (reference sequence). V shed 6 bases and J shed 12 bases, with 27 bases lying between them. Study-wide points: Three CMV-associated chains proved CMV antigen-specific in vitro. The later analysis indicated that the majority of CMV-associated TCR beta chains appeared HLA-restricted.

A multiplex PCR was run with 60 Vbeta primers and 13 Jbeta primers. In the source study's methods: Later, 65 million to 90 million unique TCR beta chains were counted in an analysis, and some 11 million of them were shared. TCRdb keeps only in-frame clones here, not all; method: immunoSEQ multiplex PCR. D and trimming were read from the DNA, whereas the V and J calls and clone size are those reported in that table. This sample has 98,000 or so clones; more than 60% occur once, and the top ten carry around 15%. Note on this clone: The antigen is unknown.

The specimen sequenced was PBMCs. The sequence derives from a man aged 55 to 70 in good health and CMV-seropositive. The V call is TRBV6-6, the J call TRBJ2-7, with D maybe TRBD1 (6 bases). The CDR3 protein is CASSGLGQGSFKRYF. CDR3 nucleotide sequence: TGTGCCAGCAGCGGCTTAGGGCAGGGGAGTTTTAAACGGTACTTC.